One and the same sample provided the 24 T cell receptor beta chains below, sequenced in a study of identical twins. TCRdb passed the 5' RACE reads through MiXCR, listing each CDR3 protein once. The table has 700,000 or so distinct CDR3 sequences, over 8.5% seen once; the top ten hold 0.98%. This sample also belongs to another study, concerning yellow fever vaccine responses in identical twins.

Sequencing was carried out using PBMCs. These receptors were obtained from a woman in her late teens or twenties in good health.

This clonotype was seen repeatedly, ten times or more. The V gene is TRBV2, the J gene TRBJ2-1, with 9 positions matching TRBD1. From germline, CDR1 is SNHLY and CDR2 FYNNEI. The CDR3 sequence is 17 residues long. After removal of 3 bases from V and 3 bases from J, the junction contained 9 bases not matched to a gene. The CDR3: CASSDIGGQGLYNEQFF. The CDR3 DNA is TGTGCCAGCAGTGACATCGGGGGACAGGGCCTCTACAATGAGCAGTTCTTC.

The chain joins TRBV4-3 to TRBJ2-7; TRBD2 might be the D (7 bases). V lost 4 bases and J lost 3, with 16 bases in between. CDR3 length: 15 residues. Germline V gene sequence: CDR1 LGHNA, CDR2 YSLEER. CDR3 amino acids: CASSLNRGAGYEQYF. CDR3 nucleotides: TGCGCCAGCAGCCTCAACCGGGGGGCGGGCTACGAGCAGTACTTC.

The V and J genes are TRBV11-3 and TRBJ2-3; 10 bases align to TRBD2. CDR3 length: 22 residues. Germline-derived CDR1 and CDR2 are SGHNT and YENEEA. V lost 1 base and J lost 6; bases outside the gene matches: 25. The CDR3: CASSLVAGGRWGLAGVPDTQYF. The CDR3 nucleotides are TGTGCCAGCAGCTTAGTAGCTGGGGGCCGTTGGGGGCTAGCGGGAGTCCCCGATACGCAGTATTTT.

This clonotype was observed a handful of times. V is TRBV4-2 and J is TRBJ2-1, with 15 nucleotides matching TRBD2. Per germline, CDR1 LGHNA and CDR2 YNFKEQ. The CDR3 contains 22 residues. Trimming at V came to 4 bases and at J to 3 bases, leaving 19 bases not matched to a gene. Here the CDR3 reads CASSPHSSWTSGGAPLYNEQFF. DNA for the CDR3: TGTGCCAGCAGCCCTCACTCCTCTTGGACTAGCGGGGGGGCTCCCCTCTACAATGAGCAGTTCTTC.

This clonotype occurred a few times. V gene TRBV29-1 combines with J gene TRBJ2-1; TRBD2 aligns across 16 bases. The germline V gene encodes CDR1 SQVTM and CDR2 ANQGSEA. This CDR3 contains 17 residues. The V and J ends lost 4 bases and 1 base, in that order; junction bases with no gene match: 4. Written as DNA, the CDR3 is TGCAGCGTTGCCGGGACTAGCGGGAGGGGTTCCTACAATGAGCAGTTCTTC. This sequence encodes CSVAGTSGRGSYNEQFF.

This clonotype was seen a handful of times. The CDR3 sequence is CSAHGLRVITDTQYF. CDR3 bases: TGCAGTGCTCACGGTCTCAGGGTGATCACAGATACGCAGTATTTT. V usage is TRBV20-1 and J usage is TRBJ2-3; tentatively, D is TRBD1 (5 bases). Deletions cut 5 bases from V and 2 bases from J, with 17 bases between. This CDR3 spans 15 amino acids. Germline lookup yields CDR1 DFQATT and CDR2 SNEGSKA (reference sequence).

A few counts support this clonotype. The V call is TRBV3-1, the J call TRBJ2-1; maybe TRBD1 (6 bases). Trimming removed 2 bases from V and 4 bases from J, with 15 bases in between. Germline loops: CDR1 LGHDT, CDR2 YNNKEL (reference sequence). CDR3 length equals 16 residues. CDR3 bases: TGTGCCAGCAGCCAAATGGACAGTTTTAGATACAATGAGCAGTTCTTC. Its translation is CASSQMDSFRYNEQFF.

This clonotype was counted between two and nine times. J is TRBJ2-3 and V is TRBV7-6, with a tentative D call TRBD2 (6 bases). Germline lookup yields CDR1 SGHVS and CDR2 FNYEAQ. V shed 4 bases and J shed 0 bases, with 11 bases lying between them. CDR3 length equals 15 residues. The CDR3 here is CASSYIADSTDTQYF. In nucleotides, the CDR3 is TGTGCCAGCAGCTATATAGCGGATAGCACAGATACGCAGTATTTT.

Many counts were recorded for this clonotype. This chain uses TRBV12-3 or TRBV12-4 with TRBJ2-1, with 9 bases that match TRBD2. The V segment lost 3 bases and the J segment 7 bases; nucleotides outside the gene matches: 10. This CDR3 has 16 residues. CDR3 loop: CASSFVSIAGANEQFF. The CDR3 nucleotides read TGTGCCAGCAGTTTCGTCTCGATAGCGGGGGCTAATGAGCAGTTCTTC.

This clonotype showed up just a few times. The V gene is TRBV4-3, the J gene TRBJ2-3; 10 nucleotides align to TRBD2. The V and J ends lost 4 bases and 4 bases, in that order; junction bases with no gene match: 8. Germline values: CDR1 LGHNA, CDR2 YSLEER. The CDR3 totals 16 residues. This chain's CDR3 is CASSRSGRAISDTQYF. CDR3 sequence (DNA): TGCGCCAGCAGCCGAAGCGGGAGGGCCATCTCAGATACGCAGTATTTT.

This clonotype was picked up many times. The chain is built from TRBV27 and TRBJ2-7; D unresolved. The CDR3 consists of 20 residues. Trimming took 3 bases from V and 2 from J, leaving 29 bases between them. Germline V lookup: CDR1 MNHEY, CDR2 SMNVEV (reference sequence). This CDR3 is CASSFKNVRAVLSITYEQYF. The CDR3 DNA reads TGTGCCAGCAGTTTTAAGAATGTTCGTGCCGTCCTCTCGATCACCTACGAGCAGTACTTC.

The rearrangement uses TRBV2 and TRBJ2-3, with D uncertain. Germline CDR1 is SNHLY and CDR2 is FYNNEI. The CDR3 covers 16 residues. Between the trimmed V and J ends, which lost 6 bases and 2 bases, there was a span of 18 bases. The CDR3 here is CASSDTGPIPTDTQYF. CDR3 DNA sequence: TGTGCCAGCAGCGATACCGGGCCTATCCCCACAGATACGCAGTATTTT.

This clonotype was seen a handful of times. The V gene is TRBV11-2, the J gene TRBJ2-5; D is undetermined. This CDR3 contains 13 residues. The V and J ends lost 0 bases and 8 bases respectively, with 10 bases between them. Per germline, CDR1 SGHAT and CDR2 FQNNGV. The CDR3 DNA follows: TGTGCCAGCAGCTTAGAGATTCAAGGCACCCAGTACTTC. It yields the protein CASSLEIQGTQYF.

This clonotype was seen more than once but under ten times. V gene TRBV6-1 combines with J gene TRBJ2-1, with D maybe TRBD2 (6 bases). CDR3 length equals 13 residues. Trimming removed 6 bases from V and 7 bases from J, with 13 bases in between. Germline CDR1 MNHNS, CDR2 SASEGT. CDR3 loop: CASRGSGGNEQFF. CDR3 nucleotides: TGTGCCAGCAGGGGATCCGGGGGTAATGAGCAGTTCTTC.

This clonotype was counted a few times. The chain uses TRBV7-9 and TRBJ1-1, with D tentatively TRBD1 (6 bases). CDR3 length: 13 amino acids. Trimming left V 11 bases short and J 2 bases short, with 15 bases between. CDR1 and CDR2 (germline): SEHNR, FQNEAQ (reference sequence). The CDR3 DNA reads TGTGCCTTTAGGGGGGCGGAAAACACTGAAGCTTTCTTT. Amino acid sequence: CAFRGAENTEAFF.

This clonotype was observed many times. The V and J genes are TRBV4-2 and TRBJ2-1; 9 positions agree with TRBD2. Per the germline V gene, CDR1 is LGHNA and CDR2 is YNFKEQ. The CDR3 sequence is 19 residues long. V shed 7 bases, J shed 2 bases, and the junction held 18 bases outside the gene matches. The CDR3 region is CASNQGGLAGKRAYNEQFF. Here the CDR3 DNA reads TGTGCCAGCAACCAGGGTGGTCTAGCGGGAAAGAGGGCCTACAATGAGCAGTTCTTC.

This clonotype was detected ten times or more. V and J are TRBV7-6 and TRBJ2-3; D gene ambiguous. The CDR3 length is 16 residues. Deletions cut 3 bases from V and 1 base from J, with 14 bases between. Germline lookup yields CDR1 SGHVS and CDR2 FNYEAQ. The CDR3 loop reads CASSFFQAGGTDTQYF. In nucleotides, the CDR3 is TGTGCCAGCAGCTTTTTTCAGGCTGGCGGCACAGATACGCAGTATTTT.

This clonotype turned up a few times. This rearrangement joins TRBV15 to TRBJ2-7, with D hard to call. CDR3 length equals 14 residues. Trimming removed 0 bases at V and 2 bases at J, with 8 bases between. Germline loops: CDR1 LNHNV, CDR2 YYDKDF (reference sequence). The CDR3 reads CATSREGLPYEQYF. Written as DNA, the CDR3 is TGTGCCACCAGCAGAGAGGGCCTACCCTACGAGCAGTACTTC.

The chain joins TRBV20-1 to TRBJ2-2; D possibly corresponds to TRBD2 (5 bases). The CDR3 covers 14 residues. In germline, CDR1 is DFQATT, CDR2 SNEGSKA (reference sequence). V dropped 0 bases and J dropped 6 bases, with 11 bases sitting between them. CDR3 loop: CSARDPDGAGELFF. DNA of the CDR3: TGCAGTGCTAGAGATCCAGACGGGGCCGGGGAGCTGTTTTTT.

The chain couples TRBV10-3 to TRBJ2-7; possible D gene TRBD1, 6 bases. The CDR3 spans 13 residues. V was clipped by 8 bases and J by 0 bases, with 11 bases between them. Germline V gene data show CDR1 as ENHRY and CDR2 as SYGVKD. The CDR3 DNA sequence: TGTGCCATCTATAGGACAGACTCCTACGAGCAGTACTTC. Encoded protein: CAIYRTDSYEQYF.

The J gene is TRBJ2-4, the V gene TRBV4-2; 13 nucleotides align to TRBD2. CDR3 length: 14 amino acids. V lost 3 bases and J lost 15; bases outside the gene matches: 8. Germline CDR1 is LGHNA and CDR2 is YNFKEQ. The CDR3 region is CASSHSLAGGPPYF. The CDR3 DNA sequence: TGTGCCAGCAGCCATTCACTAGCGGGGGGGCCTCCGTACTTC.

This clonotype was recorded a few times. V is TRBV4-3 and J is TRBJ2-5; 7 positions match TRBD1. The CDR3 is 19 amino acids. The V gene's germline CDR1 is LGHNA and CDR2 YSLEER. The trim removed 0 bases at V and 0 bases at J, leaving 13 bases unmatched. CDR3 in amino acids: CASSQDLGPGQTYQETQYF. The CDR3 nucleotides are TGCGCCAGCAGCCAAGATCTGGGACCGGGACAGACGTACCAAGAGACCCAGTACTTC.

This chain uses TRBV7-8 with TRBJ2-5; a weak D match, TRBD2 (6 bases). Germline-derived CDR1 and CDR2 are SGHVS and FQNEAQ. The CDR3 sequence is 15 residues long. Trimming cost V 2 bases and J 5 bases, with 15 bases left between them. The CDR3 spells CASSLLGSGEETQYF. The DNA of the CDR3 is TGTGCCAGCAGCTTACTAGGGTCGGGGGAGGAGACCCAGTACTTC.

This clonotype was found many times. This chain links TRBV12-3 or TRBV12-4 with TRBJ2-3; possibly TRBD2 for D (6 bases). V lost 4 bases and J 4 bases, leaving 15 bases between the germline ends. The CDR3 spans 15 residues. The CDR3 DNA reads as TGTGCCAGCAGTTCTAGCGTACACATTGCAGATACGCAGTATTTT. Protein sequence: CASSSSVHIADTQYF.